Listed here are 27 T cell receptor beta chains from one sample, sequenced in a study of T cell changes during pregnancy in multiple sclerosis. The table came from immunoSEQ multiplex PCR; TCRdb's copy has only in-frame clones and leaves some out. The repertoire holds approximately 89,000 clones, with around 94% as singletons. The input for sequencing was peripheral blood, taken in the third trimester of pregnancy. The receptor set was obtained from a female donor with multiple sclerosis, enrolled in a pregnancy study.

The sample holds one count of this clone. The J gene is TRBJ2-7, the V gene TRBV2; possible D gene TRBD1, 6 bases. The CDR3 runs to 14 residues. Trimming left V 7 bases short and J 6 bases short, with 19 bases between. The V gene's germline CDR1 is SNHLY and CDR2 FYNNEI. CDR3 region: CASNKVYREGEQYF. CDR3 sequence (DNA): TGTGCCAGCAATAAAGTCTACAGGGAAGGCGAGCAGTACTTC.

The genes are TRBV28 and TRBJ2-1, with 7 nucleotides matching TRBD2. The CDR3 extends over 20 amino acids. CDR1 is MDHEN, CDR2 SYDVKM, per germline. V dropped 5 bases and J dropped 0; count of bases not matched to a gene: 19. The CDR3 DNA is TGTGCCAGCAGTCCCCTCCTTGGGGGGGGTGGGCCCAGCTCCTACAATGAGCAGTTCTTC. Its protein product is CASSPLLGGGGPSSYNEQFF.

CDR3 nucleotides: TGTGCCAGTAGTATAGGAACAGCTCAGACCCAGTACTTC. Translated, it gives CASSIGTAQTQYF. The rearrangement links TRBV19 to TRBJ2-5; D is unresolved. CDR1 LNHDA and CDR2 SQIVND come from the germline V gene (reference sequence). The CDR3 totals 13 residues. V shed 1 base and J shed 6 bases, with 9 bases lying between them.

The chain is built from TRBV14 and TRBJ2-3; 15 bases are shared with TRBD2. Per germline, CDR1 SGHDN and CDR2 FVKESK. V lost 4 bases to trimming and J lost 5 bases; unmatched junction nucleotides: 1. The CDR3 is 15 amino acids. The CDR3 loop is CASSRTSGRGDTQYF. The CDR3 DNA reads TGTGCCAGCAGCCGGACTAGCGGGAGGGGAGATACGCAGTATTTT.

The genes are TRBV5-5 and TRBJ2-7; 11 nucleotides agree with TRBD1. V lost 4 bases to trimming and J lost 5 bases; unmatched junction nucleotides: 5. Germline loops: CDR1 SGHKS, CDR2 YYEKEE (reference sequence). The length of the CDR3 is 14 residues. The CDR3 spells CASSPDRGHDEQYF. The CDR3 DNA reads TGTGCCAGCAGCCCGGACAGGGGGCACGACGAGCAGTACTTC.

This chain connects TRBV28 to TRBJ2-2; TRBD2 matches at 9 bases. Germline V CDR1 and CDR2: MDHEN, SYDVKM. The length of the CDR3 is 15 residues. V lost 4 bases, J lost 2 bases, and 2 bases stayed unmatched. In DNA, the CDR3 is TGTGCCAGCAGTTCGGGACTAGCTAACACCGGGGAGCTGTTTTTT. This gives the protein CASSSGLANTGELFF.

The chain couples TRBV6-4 to TRBJ2-4; D is perhaps TRBD2 (6 bases). Trimming stripped 0 bases from V and 9 bases from J, with 12 bases between. This CDR3 comprises 14 residues. Germline V gene sequence: CDR1 MRHNA, CDR2 SNTAGT. Here the CDR3 DNA reads TGTGCCAGCAGTGACTCAGGAGAGGGAGGCATTCAGTACTTC. Its translation is CASSDSGEGGIQYF.

The rearrangement links TRBV7-2 to TRBJ2-5, with TRBD2 matching 8 bases. The J call may not be correct, given that the DNA end is closer to TRBJ2-7. Germline CDR1 and CDR2: SGHTA and FQGNSA. The CDR3 sequence is 14 residues long. The CDR3 sequence is CASSFRGRTYEQYF. The CDR3 region has the DNA TGTGCCAGCAGCTTCCGCGGGAGGACCTACGAGCAGTACTTC.

The chain carries TRBV27 and TRBJ1-4; 8 nucleotides match TRBD1. The CDR3 totals 15 residues. The ends lost 3 bases at V and 7 bases at J; junction bases unmatched: 7. In germline, CDR1 is MNHEY, CDR2 SMNVEV (reference sequence). The CDR3 loop is CASSFIRGRLEKLFF. The CDR3 region has the DNA TGTGCCAGCAGTTTCATCAGGGGGCGCCTTGAAAAACTGTTTTTT.

The chain joins TRBV14 to TRBJ1-2, with 7 positions matching TRBD1. The CDR3 has 15 amino acids. CDR1 and CDR2 from the germline V gene are SGHDN and FVKESK. With 1 base clipped from V and 6 bases from J, the junction kept 8 bases outside the gene matches. Written as DNA, the CDR3 is TGTGCCAGCAGCCAAGGATTGACAGGGATGAATGGCTACACCTTC. Translation gives CASSQGLTGMNGYTF. Full variable domain (rest looked up from reference TRBV14 and TRBJ1-2): EAGVTQFPSHSVIEKGQTVTLRCDPISGHDNLYWYRRVMGKEIKFLLHFVKESKQDESGMPNNRFLAERTGGTYSTLKVQPAELEDSGVYFCASSQGLTGMNGYTFGSGTRLTVV.

The chain has TRBV4-1 and TRBJ2-3; 7 bases align to TRBD1. The germline V gene encodes CDR1 MGHRA and CDR2 YSYEKL. The CDR3 is made up of 15 amino acids. After removal of 2 bases from V and 4 bases from J, the junction contained 6 bases not matched to a gene. The CDR3 loop is CASSQRDRGSDTQYF. Here the CDR3 DNA reads TGCGCCAGCAGCCAAAGGGACAGAGGGTCAGATACGCAGTATTTT.

The chain employs TRBV5-8 and TRBJ1-5, with D maybe TRBD1 (5 bases). V lost 0 bases to trimming and J lost 4 bases, with 11 bases between them. This CDR3 is 15 amino acids long. From germline, CDR1 is SGHTS and CDR2 YDEGEE. CDR3 bases: TGTGCCAGCAGCTTGGCGGCAGGGACTAATCAGCCCCAGCATTTT. Encoded protein: CASSLAAGTNQPQHF. Filled out from reference TRBV5-8 and TRBJ1-5, the complete variable domain reads EAGVTQSPTHLIKTRGQQATLRCSPISGHTSVYWYQQALGLGLQFLLWYDEGEERNRGNFPPRFSGRQFPNYSSELNVNALELEDSALYLCASSLAAGTNQPQHFGDGTRLSIL.

The rearrangement joins TRBV27 to TRBJ2-7, with 11 bases fitting TRBD2. The CDR3 spans 18 residues. The V gene end was trimmed by 0 bases and the J gene end by 0 bases; junction bases not matched to a gene: 7. Germline CDR1 reads MNHEY; CDR2 reads SMNVEV (reference sequence). CDR3 residues: CASSLSMIAGGSSYEQYF. The CDR3 region has the DNA TGTGCCAGCAGTTTATCGATGATAGCGGGAGGGAGCTCCTACGAGCAGTACTTC.

In its sample, this clone ranks as medium-sized. The sample carries other DNA sequences with the same CDR3. V usage is TRBV5-1 and J usage is TRBJ1-2, with D possibly matching TRBD1 (6 bases). The CDR3 has 13 amino acids. Germline V CDR1 and CDR2: SGHRS, YFSETQ. With 4 bases removed from V and 2 bases from J, the gap between germline ends came to 9 bases. The CDR3 spells CASSLGTNYGYTF. CDR3 DNA sequence: TGCGCCAGCAGCCTGGGGACAAACTATGGCTACACCTTC. The full variable domain, its missing parts supplied by reference TRBV5-1 and TRBJ1-2, is KAGVTQTPRYLIKTRGQQVTLSCSPISGHRSVSWYQQTPGQGLQFLFEYFSETQRNKGNFPGRFSGRQFSNSRSEMNVSTLELGDSALYLCASSLGTNYGYTFGSGTRLTVV.

The rearrangement links TRBV4-2 to TRBJ2-5; D possibly corresponds to TRBD2 (6 bases). In germline, CDR1 is LGHNA, CDR2 YNFKEQ. V was pared by 6 bases and J by 1 base, with 15 bases between. This CDR3 is 15 amino acids long. The CDR3 is CASSAFMEGQETQYF. CDR3 DNA sequence: TGTGCCAGCAGTGCATTTATGGAGGGCCAAGAGACCCAGTACTTC.

The chain is built from TRBV14 and TRBJ2-7, with 8 bases that match TRBD2. Germline V CDR1 and CDR2: SGHDN, FVKESK. Trimming cost V 2 bases and J 6 bases; bases outside gene matches: 9. The CDR3 is 15 amino acids. The CDR3 DNA is TGTGCCAGCAGCCAACCAGGACTAGCATGGGGCGAGCAGTACTTC. Protein product: CASSQPGLAWGEQYF. The complete variable domain, with remaining parts taken from reference TRBV14 and TRBJ2-7, reads EAGVTQFPSHSVIEKGQTVTLRCDPISGHDNLYWYRRVMGKEIKFLLHFVKESKQDESGMPNNRFLAERTGGTYSTLKVQPAELEDSGVYFCASSQPGLAWGEQYFGPGTRLTVT.

The chain joins TRBV6-6 to TRBJ1-1, with 7 bases matching TRBD1. The junction had 1 base not matched to a gene; V was cut back by 0 bases and J by 0 bases. Germline CDR1 is MNHNY and CDR2 is SVGAGI (reference sequence). CDR3 length equals 15 residues. Written as DNA, the CDR3 is TGTGCCAGCAGTTACTCCCAGGGGGTGAACACTGAAGCTTTCTTT. It is translated as CASSYSQGVNTEAFF.

This rearrangement joins TRBV5-1 to TRBJ2-3; 15 nucleotides line up with TRBD2. The CDR3 contains 16 residues. Germline V gene sequence: CDR1 SGHRS, CDR2 YFSETQ. Trimming removed 8 bases from V and 5 bases from J; junction bases left unmatched: 9. The CDR3 loop is CASKGLAGGPGDTQYF. CDR3 nucleotides: TGCGCCAGTAAAGGACTAGCGGGAGGGCCGGGAGATACGCAGTATTTT. Supplemented by reference TRBV5-1 and TRBJ2-3, the full variable domain reads KAGVTQTPRYLIKTRGQQVTLSCSPISGHRSVSWYQQTPGQGLQFLFEYFSETQRNKGNFPGRFSGRQFSNSRSEMNVSTLELGDSALYLCASKGLAGGPGDTQYFGPGTRLTVL.

This clone has just a few counts. The rearrangement links TRBV15 to TRBJ1-1, with D possibly matching TRBD1 (5 bases). V was trimmed by 1 base and J by 8 bases, leaving 14 bases between them. Germline CDR1 is LNHNV and CDR2 is YYDKDF (reference sequence). The CDR3 contains 14 residues. The CDR3 here is CATSRGGLSTEAFF. The CDR3 region has the DNA TGTGCCACCAGCAGAGGGGGACTTTCCACAGAAGCTTTCTTT.

The gene calls are TRBV15 and TRBJ2-7; TRBD2 aligns across 9 bases. With V trimmed by 0 bases and J by 6 bases, 9 bases remained unmatched. The CDR3 sequence is 16 residues long. CDR1 and CDR2 from the germline V gene are LNHNV and YYDKDF (reference sequence). CDR3 in amino acids: CATSRDGGTSSSEQYF. Written as DNA, the CDR3 is TGTGCCACCAGCAGAGATGGGGGGACTAGCAGTTCCGAGCAGTACTTC.

The gene calls are TRBV14 and TRBJ2-3; D not resolved. The V gene's germline CDR1 is SGHDN and CDR2 FVKESK. Deletions cut 2 bases from V and 7 bases from J, with 4 bases between. CDR3 size: 11 residues. CDR3 DNA: TGTGCCAGCAGCCAATTATATACGCAGTATTTT. Protein product: CASSQLYTQYF.

The V gene is TRBV5-1, the J gene TRBJ2-1, with D perhaps matching TRBD1 (5 bases). Germline V gives CDR1 SGHRS, CDR2 YFSETQ. Trimming shortened V by 1 base and J by 6 bases, and 14 bases separated the two germline ends. This CDR3 comprises 15 residues. This CDR3 is CASSLSPGSANEQFF. The CDR3 DNA reads TGCGCCAGCAGCTTGTCGCCAGGGTCGGCCAATGAGCAGTTCTTC.

In its sample, this clone was seen a few times. The rearrangement uses TRBV30 and TRBJ2-7, with a possible D match to TRBD1 (5 bases). The germline V and J ends were trimmed by 3 bases and 4 bases, with 13 bases remaining between them. The CDR3 loop spans 13 amino acids. Germline CDR1 is GTSNPN and CDR2 is SVGIG (reference sequence). CDR3 DNA sequence: TGTGCCTGGAGAGGGCAACAGGTATACGAGCAGTACTTC. As protein: CAWRGQQVYEQYF.

The gene calls are TRBV27 and TRBJ1-1; 7 nucleotides align to TRBD1. The germline CDR1 and CDR2 sequences are MNHEY and SMNVEV (reference sequence). V lost 9 bases, J lost 1 base, and 5 bases stayed unmatched. This CDR3 contains 13 residues. CDR3 sequence: CASRTGWNTEAFF. For the CDR3, the DNA is TGTGCCAGTAGGACAGGTTGGAACACTGAAGCTTTCTTT.

The chain recombines TRBV2 with TRBJ1-2, with TRBD1 identical over 9 bases. V shed 7 bases and J 8 bases; nucleotides not matched to a gene: 11. This CDR3 comprises 14 residues. Germline values: CDR1 SNHLY, CDR2 FYNNEI. CDR3 nucleotides: TGTGCCAGCACCTTCCGGGACAGGGCGCTCGGCTACACCTTC. It encodes CASTFRDRALGYTF.

This chain links TRBV27 with TRBJ2-3, with TRBD2 matching over 11 bases. CDR1 is MNHEY and CDR2 is SMNVEV in the germline V gene (reference sequence). Trimming took 6 bases from V and 5 from J; bases not matched to a gene: 13. The CDR3 loop spans 17 amino acids. In DNA, the CDR3 is TGTGCCAGCAGGGTATTAACTAGCGGGAGAGCTTTAGATACGCAGTATTTT. It codes for CASRVLTSGRALDTQYF.

The rearrangement links TRBV9 to TRBJ2-2; tentatively, D is TRBD1 (5 bases). This CDR3 is built from 14 residues. Germline assignment: CDR1 SGDLS and CDR2 YYNGEE. With 1 base removed from V and 6 bases from J, the gap between germline ends came to 10 bases. Here the CDR3 reads CASSVQGNAGELFF. DNA for the CDR3: TGTGCCAGCAGCGTACAGGGTAACGCCGGGGAGCTGTTTTTT.